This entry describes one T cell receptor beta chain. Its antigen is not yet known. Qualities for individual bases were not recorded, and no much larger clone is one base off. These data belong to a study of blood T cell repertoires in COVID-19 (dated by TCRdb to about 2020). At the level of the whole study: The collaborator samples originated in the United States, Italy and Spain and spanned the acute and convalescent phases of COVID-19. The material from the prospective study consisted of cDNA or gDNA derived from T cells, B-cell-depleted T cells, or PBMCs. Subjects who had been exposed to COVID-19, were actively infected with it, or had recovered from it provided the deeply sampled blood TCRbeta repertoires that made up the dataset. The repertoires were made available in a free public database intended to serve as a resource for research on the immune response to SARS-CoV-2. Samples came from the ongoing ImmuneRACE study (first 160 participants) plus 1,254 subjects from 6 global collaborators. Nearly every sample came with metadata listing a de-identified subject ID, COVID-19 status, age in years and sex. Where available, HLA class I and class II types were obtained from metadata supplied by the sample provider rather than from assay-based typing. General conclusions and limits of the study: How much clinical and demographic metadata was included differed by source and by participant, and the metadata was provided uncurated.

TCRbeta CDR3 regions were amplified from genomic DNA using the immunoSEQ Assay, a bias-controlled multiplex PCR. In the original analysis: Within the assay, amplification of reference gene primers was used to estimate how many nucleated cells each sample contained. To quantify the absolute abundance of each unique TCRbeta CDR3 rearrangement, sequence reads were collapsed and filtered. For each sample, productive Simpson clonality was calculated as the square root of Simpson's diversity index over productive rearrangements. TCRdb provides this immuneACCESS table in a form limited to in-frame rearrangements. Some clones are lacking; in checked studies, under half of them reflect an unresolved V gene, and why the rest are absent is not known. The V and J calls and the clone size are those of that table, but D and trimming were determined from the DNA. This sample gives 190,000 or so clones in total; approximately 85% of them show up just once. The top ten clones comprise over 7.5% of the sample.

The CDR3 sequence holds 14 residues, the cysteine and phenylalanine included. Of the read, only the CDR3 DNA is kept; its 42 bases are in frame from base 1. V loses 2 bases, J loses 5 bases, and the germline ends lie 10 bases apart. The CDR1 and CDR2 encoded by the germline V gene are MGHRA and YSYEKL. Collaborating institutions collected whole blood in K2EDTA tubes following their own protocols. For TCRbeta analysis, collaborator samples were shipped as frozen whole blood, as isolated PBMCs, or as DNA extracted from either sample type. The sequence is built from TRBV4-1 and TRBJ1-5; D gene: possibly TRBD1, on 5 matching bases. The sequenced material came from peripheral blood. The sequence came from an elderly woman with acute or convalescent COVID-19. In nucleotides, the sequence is TGCGCCAGCAGCCAATGGGGAGGGGATCAGCCCCAGCATTTT. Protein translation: CASSQWGGDQPQHF.